What follows describes a single T cell receptor (beta chain). The sample holds a few counts of this clone. Its antigen specificity is not known. No much larger clone exists at a distance of one base, and base qualities are not known. This sample is drawn from a study of blood T cell repertoires in COVID-19 (dated by TCRdb to 2020 to 2021). With regard to the full study: Samples covering the acute and convalescent phases of COVID-19 were provided by collaborators in the United States, Italy and Spain. The material from the prospective study consisted of cDNA or gDNA derived from T cells, B-cell-depleted T cells, or PBMCs. Subjects who had been exposed to COVID-19, were actively infected with it, or had recovered from it provided the deeply sampled blood TCRbeta repertoires that made up the dataset. The repertoires were released in a freely available public database meant as a resource for research on the immune response to SARS-CoV-2. Samples were obtained from the ongoing ImmuneRACE study (first 160 participants) and from over 1,000 subjects provided by 6 global collaborators. A de-identified subject ID, COVID-19 status, age in years and sex were almost always included in the sample metadata. Where available, HLA class I and class II types were taken from metadata supplied by the sample provider and were not determined by assay-based typing.

Collaborating institutions collected whole blood in K2EDTA tubes following their own protocols. For TCRbeta analysis, collaborators shipped samples in one of three forms: frozen whole blood, isolated PBMCs, or DNA extracted from either of those sample types. Beyond this particular receptor, the publication reports: The quantity of clinical and demographic metadata differed by source and by participant and was supplied without curation.

The immunoSEQ Assay, a bias-controlled multiplex PCR, was used to amplify TCRbeta CDR3 regions from genomic DNA. On the study's bioinformatics: Within the assay, amplification of reference gene primers was used to estimate how many nucleated cells each sample contained. To quantify the absolute abundance of each unique TCRbeta CDR3 rearrangement, sequence reads were collapsed and filtered. For each sample, productive Simpson clonality was calculated as the square root of Simpson's diversity index over productive rearrangements. TCRdb stores this immuneACCESS table with in-frame sequences only. Part of the clones is absent; in the studies checked, under half of the shortfall reflects unresolved V genes, and no reason is known for the rest. That table gives V, J and clone size, and the DNA gave D and trimming. Within this sample are about 160,000 clones, with about 81% of them counted one time only. Of the sample, roughly 10% is held by the ten largest clones.

The receptor was derived from a human donor in a cohort sampled during active COVID-19. The sample taken for sequencing was peripheral blood.

The DNA sequence follows: TGTGCCAGCAGCCCTACAGGGGCCTTAGCTGAAGCTTTCTTT. This is translated as CASSPTGALAEAFF. The chain joins TRBV7-3 to TRBJ1-1, and 7 bases in between align with TRBD1. The CDR3 has 14 amino acids, counting the end cysteine and phenylalanine. This entry keeps only the CDR3 DNA: 42 bases, framed from base 1. Trimming takes 5 bases off V and 6 bases off J; junction bases not matched to a gene: 9. For CDR1 and CDR2, the germline V gene lists SGHTA and FQGTGA.